The T cell receptor (beta chain) under discussion was sequenced for a study of cytomegalovirus exposure and HLA in healthy donors. In the PCR, 60 Vbeta and 13 Jbeta primers were used. Measured with immunoSEQ multiplex PCR; TCRdb has only the in-frame clones, and not every one. The profile covers 150,000 or so clones, with around three quarters appearing a single time and approximately 1.6% taken by the ten largest. V was clipped by 4 bases and J by 4 bases, with 9 bases between them. This CDR3 region has 13 residues. The germline CDR1 and CDR2 sequences are SGHKS and YYEKEE (reference sequence). Comments on this clone: Antigen: not known.

Findings and caveats of the study: Using a false discovery rate of 0.05, a later analysis showed that approximately 16,000 TCR beta sequences were associated with HLA alleles.

Specimen: PBMCs. The rearrangement links TRBV5-5 to TRBJ1-3, with D unclear. This sequence was found in a woman aged 25-40 years in good health and CMV-seronegative. CDR3 DNA: TGTGCCAGCAGCCCAAGCTTGGGAAACACCATATATTTT. Amino acids: CASSPSLGNTIYF.